This TCR beta chain was retrieved from a study of early stage breast cancer tumors. About the study: Each sample averaged approximately 9.7-fold read coverage. Broader study findings: Commonly generated sequences made up most enriched TCRB sequences shared between patients. Chain pairing and CD4, CD8 or FOXP3 expression were not captured.

Data came from immunoSEQ multiplex PCR; TCRdb stores just in-frame clones and leaves some out. The profile shows around 60,000 clones, more than 60% of them singletons. Notes on this clone: What it binds is unknown.

Trimming stripped 5 bases from V and 0 bases from J, with 1 base between. The length of the CDR3 is 12 residues. Germline loops: CDR1 MNHEY, CDR2 SVGAGI. This clonotype was obtained from a person aged 25-39 years with breast cancer. This sequence joins TRBV6-5 and TRBJ1-4; no definite D call. Sequenced material: blood. CDR3 loop: CASSATNEKLFF. As DNA, the CDR3 is TGTGCCAGCAGTGCAACTAATGAAAAACTGTTTTTT.